What follows are 2 T cell receptor beta chains derived from one specimen sequenced in a study of T cells in Graves' hyperthyroidism and ophthalmopathy. TCR beta CDR3 regions were amplified from RNA. TCR CDR3 underwent first-round RT-PCR with the HTBI primer set. TCRdb reprocessed the multiplex PCR reads via MiXCR and lists one record per CDR3 protein. This sample has around 530,000 distinct CDR3 sequences; approximately 17% occur once, and the top ten carry 17%. Sequenced sample: blood. All receptors derive from a woman aged 18-35 years with Graves' ophthalmopathy.

This clonotype was seen only a few times. The chain combines TRBV3-1 with TRBJ2-3; 10 bases match TRBD2. The CDR3 has 16 residues. Germline CDR1 and CDR2: LGHDT and YNNKEL (reference sequence). V lost 3 bases, J lost 2 bases, and 5 bases stayed unmatched. In DNA form, the CDR3 reads TGTGCCAGCAGCCACAATAGCGGGGGGACCACAGATACGCAGTATTTT. This encodes CASSHNSGGTTDTQYF.

This clonotype was seen ten or more times. The rearrangement joins TRBV7-2 to TRBJ1-2, with TRBD1 matching over 11 bases. V gave up 3 bases and J gave up 0 bases; unmatched junction bases: 6. The CDR3 spans 17 residues. Germline CDR1 and CDR2: SGHTA and FQGNSA. The CDR3 is CASSLAPGQGANYGYTF. The CDR3 coding sequence is TGTGCCAGCAGCTTGGCCCCGGGACAGGGGGCTAACTATGGCTACACCTTC.